This TCR beta chain originates from a study of shared clonotypes between healthy human individuals. Looking at the study overall: Three CD4 naive, three CD4 memory, two CD8 naive and one CD8 memory plate were used per donor.

As regards this clone: What it recognizes is unknown.

Trimming cost V 3 bases and J 0 bases; bases outside gene matches: 14. The germline V gene has CDR1 WSHSY and CDR2 SAAADI. The CDR3 has 20 residues. The method was immunoSEQ multiplex PCR; TCRdb's version includes in-frame clones alone and lacks a portion of them. The table has around 940,000 clones, roughly 72% seen once. Whole-study results and caveats: Generation probabilities were higher for clonotypes shared across all four sorted-subset donors than for unshared ones. Shared clonotypes: 4.5% to 5% naive CD4, about 4% naive CD8, under 2.5% memory CD4, about 0.4% memory CD8.

Researchers partitioned CD4+ cells into CD45RA+ naive and CD45RA-negative memory subsets. This clonotype originated in a man aged 18 to 29 in good health. This chain uses TRBV10-2 with TRBJ2-7; 13 bases are a match to TRBD2. The sample was memory CD4+ T cells sorted from blood. Sample subset: CD45RA-negative fraction. The CDR3 region has the DNA TGCGCCAGCAGTGATGATTCCCCGGGACTAGCGGGGCCGATCTCCTACGAGCAGTACTTC. It encodes CASSDDSPGLAGPISYEQYF.